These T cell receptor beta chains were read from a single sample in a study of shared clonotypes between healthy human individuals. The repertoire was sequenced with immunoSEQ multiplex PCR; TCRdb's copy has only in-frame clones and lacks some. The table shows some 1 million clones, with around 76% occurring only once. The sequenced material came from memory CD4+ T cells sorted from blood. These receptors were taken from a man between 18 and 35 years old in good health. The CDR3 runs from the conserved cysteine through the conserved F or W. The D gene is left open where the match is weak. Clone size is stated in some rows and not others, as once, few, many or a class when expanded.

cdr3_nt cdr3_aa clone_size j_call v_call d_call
TGTGCCAGCTCACCAGGAGGATCAGGGGGAAACACCATATATTTT CASSPGGSGGNTIYF once TRBJ1-3 TRBV18 -
TGTGCCATCAGTAATAGCGGGGGTGAGCAGTTCTTC CAISNSGGEQFF few TRBJ2-1 TRBV10-3 TRBD2
TGTGCCAGCTCACCCGGGGCTACTTCCTACGAGCAGTACTTC CASSPGATSYEQYF few TRBJ2-7 TRBV18 -
TGTGCCAGCAGTTTAGTGTGGCGAGAGACCCAGTACTTC CASSLVWRETQYF - TRBJ2-5 TRBV27 -
TGTGCCAGCAGTGATTGGGGGCTCTCTGGGGCCAACGTCCTGACTTTC CASSDWGLSGANVLTF - TRBJ2-6 TRBV6-1 -
TGTGCCAGCAGCCCCCGGTACGAGCAGTACTTC CASSPRYEQYF once TRBJ2-7 TRBV7-8 -
TGTGCCAGCAGCTTAGATCTAAACGGGAAGACAGATACGCAGTATTTT CASSLDLNGKTDTQYF - TRBJ2-3 TRBV11-2 -
TGTGCCAGCAGCTCCGGACTAGCGGGTTATTACAATGAGCAGTTCTTC CASSSGLAGYYNEQFF few TRBJ2-1 TRBV5-4 TRBD2
TGCAGCGTTGCTCTGGGTACTGAAGCTTTCTTT CSVALGTEAFF - TRBJ1-1 TRBV29-1 -
TGTGCCAGCAGCGTTGGGACCACCTCCTGGGAGCAGTACTTC CASSVGTTSWEQYF - TRBJ2-7 TRBV9 -
TGTGCCAGTAGTAGGACAGTGAATCAGCCCCAGCATTTT CASSRTVNQPQHF few TRBJ1-5 TRBV19 -
TGTGCCAGCAGAGGGGACAGGGGTTACAATGAGCAGTTCTTC CASRGDRGYNEQFF - TRBJ2-1 TRBV6-1 TRBD1
TGTGCCAGCAGCTTAGCGTGGACAGGGGATTTGCCCACTAACTATGGCTACACCTTC CASSLAWTGDLPTNYGYTF - TRBJ1-2 TRBV7-9 TRBD1
TGCGCCAGCAGCTTCCTAGACAGGGTTAGCTCCTACAATGAGCAGTTCTTC CASSFLDRVSSYNEQFF - TRBJ2-1 TRBV5-1 TRBD1
TGTGCCAGCAGCTTAGACAGGGGGGGTGATCAGCCCCAGCATTTT CASSLDRGGDQPQHF - TRBJ1-5 TRBV7-9 TRBD1
TGTGCCAGCAGCTTAGATAGCGGGAGAAAGCAAGAGACCCAGTACTTC CASSLDSGRKQETQYF - TRBJ2-5 TRBV7-2 TRBD2
TGCGCCAGCAGTGAGAGTAAGGCGGGAGGGCCAGATACGCAGTATTTT CASSESKAGGPDTQYF - TRBJ2-3 TRBV10-2 TRBD2